This T cell receptor (beta chain) was profiled in a study of blood T cell repertoires in COVID-19. Study details: PBMCs, B-cell-depleted T cells, or T cells provided the cDNA or gDNA that made up the material.

Assay used: immunoSEQ multiplex PCR; TCRdb lists only in-frame clones, some missing. The top ten clones hold 30% to 35% of a sample with about 40,000 clones, roughly 79% of them seen once. The source is an elderly woman with acute or convalescent COVID-19. Sequencing input: peripheral blood.

CDR3 region: CASSDSSSGANVLTF. The DNA of the CDR3 is TGTGCCAGCAGTGACTCCAGTTCTGGGGCCAACGTCCTGACTTTC. The V and J genes are TRBV6-4 and TRBJ2-6; D is unclear. Looked up from germline, CDR1 is MRHNA and CDR2 is SNTAGT. V gave up 0 bases and J gave up 1 base, with 4 bases separating them. CDR3 length: 15 amino acids.